The clone carrying this T cell receptor beta chain was found a few times. Source study methods: Cell counts per sample came from amplifying reference gene primers. Assay: immunoSEQ multiplex PCR; the TCRdb copy retains only in-frame clones and omits some. The V and J calls and clone size come from that table; D and trimming were worked out from the DNA. This sample yields 200,000 or so clones, of which 86% are seen a single time; less than 5% belongs to the top ten. Categorization into cohorts depended on clinical history that participants reported. These data come from a study of blood T cell repertoires in COVID-19. Looking at the study overall: Samples taken during acute and convalescent COVID-19 were collected in the United States, Italy and Spain. The analysed material was cDNA or gDNA that came from T cells, B-cell-depleted T cells, or PBMCs.

J lost 3 bases, V lost 1 base, and 7 bases had no gene match. In germline, CDR1 is SGHVS, CDR2 FQNEAQ. This CDR3 comprises 17 residues. This chain uses TRBV7-8 with TRBJ2-7, with 12 bases aligning to TRBD2. The receptor's source is a woman aged 35 to 49 with acute COVID-19. Sequencing was performed on PBMCs or T cells enriched from blood (not recorded which). CDR3 bases: TGTGCCAGCAGCTTAGTTCCGACTAGCGGGAGTGTCTACGAGCAGTACTTC. This sequence encodes CASSLVPTSGSVYEQYF.